The clone carrying this TCR beta chain occurred a few times. The data were taken from a study of early T cells in non-severe SARS-CoV-2 infection. TCRdb reprocessed the 5' RACE reads with MiXCR, giving one entry per CDR3 protein. The table shows some 57,000 distinct CDR3 sequences, with roughly 12% occurring only once. V lost 4 bases and J lost 10; bases outside the gene matches: 16. This CDR3 is built from 16 residues. The V gene's germline CDR1 is LGHNA and CDR2 YSLEER. Sequencing was performed on whole blood. The chain links TRBV4-3 to TRBJ2-1; 7 bases fit TRBD1. The receptor's source is an adult who was a healthcare worker with PCR-confirmed SARS-CoV-2 infection or an uninfected control (not recorded which). The CDR3 nucleotides read TGCGCCAGCAGCCTTCAACCCGGGAAGGGGGCGCAGGAGCAGTTCTTC. This codes for CASSLQPGKGAQEQFF.